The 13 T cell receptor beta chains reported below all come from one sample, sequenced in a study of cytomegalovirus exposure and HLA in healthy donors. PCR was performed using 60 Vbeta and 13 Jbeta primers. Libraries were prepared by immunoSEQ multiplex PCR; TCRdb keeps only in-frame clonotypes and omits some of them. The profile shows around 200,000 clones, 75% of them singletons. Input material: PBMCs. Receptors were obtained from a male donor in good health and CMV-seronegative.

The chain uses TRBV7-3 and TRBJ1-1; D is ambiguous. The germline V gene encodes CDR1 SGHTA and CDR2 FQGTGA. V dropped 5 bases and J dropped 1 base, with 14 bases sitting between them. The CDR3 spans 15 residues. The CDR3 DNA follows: TGTGCCAGCAGCCTGAACCCGGGAGAGAACACTGAAGCTTTCTTT. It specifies CASSLNPGENTEAFF.

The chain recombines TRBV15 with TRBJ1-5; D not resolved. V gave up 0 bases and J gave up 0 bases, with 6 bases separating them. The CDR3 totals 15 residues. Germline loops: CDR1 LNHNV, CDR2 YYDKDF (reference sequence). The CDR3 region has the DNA TGTGCCACCAGCAGAGACAGTTATAGCAATCAGCCCCAGCATTTT. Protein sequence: CATSRDSYSNQPQHF.

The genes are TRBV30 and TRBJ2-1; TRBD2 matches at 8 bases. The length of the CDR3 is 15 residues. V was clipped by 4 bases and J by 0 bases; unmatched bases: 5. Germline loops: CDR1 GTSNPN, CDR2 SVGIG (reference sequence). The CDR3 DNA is TGTGCCTGGACTATAGCGGGGAGCTCCTACAATGAGCAGTTCTTC. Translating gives CAWTIAGSSYNEQFF.

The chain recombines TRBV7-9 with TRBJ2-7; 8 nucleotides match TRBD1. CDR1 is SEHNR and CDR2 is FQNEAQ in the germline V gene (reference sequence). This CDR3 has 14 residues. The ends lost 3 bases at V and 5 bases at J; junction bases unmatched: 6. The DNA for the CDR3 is TGTGCCAGCAGCTTCGGACAGGGTATCGACGAGCAGTACTTC. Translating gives CASSFGQGIDEQYF.

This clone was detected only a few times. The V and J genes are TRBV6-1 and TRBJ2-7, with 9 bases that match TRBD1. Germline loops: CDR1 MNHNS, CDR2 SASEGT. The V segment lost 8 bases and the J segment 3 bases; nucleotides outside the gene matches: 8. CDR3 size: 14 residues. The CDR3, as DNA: TGTGCCAGCGAAAGTAAGACAGGGGGCTACGAGCAGTACTTC. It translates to CASESKTGGYEQYF.

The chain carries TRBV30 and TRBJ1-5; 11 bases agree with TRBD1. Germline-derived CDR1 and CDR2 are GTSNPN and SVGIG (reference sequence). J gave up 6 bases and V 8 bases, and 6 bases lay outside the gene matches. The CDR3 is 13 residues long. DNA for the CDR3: TGTGCCGCGGCCGGGACAGGGGGTCAGCCCCAGCATTTT. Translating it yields CAAAGTGGQPQHF.

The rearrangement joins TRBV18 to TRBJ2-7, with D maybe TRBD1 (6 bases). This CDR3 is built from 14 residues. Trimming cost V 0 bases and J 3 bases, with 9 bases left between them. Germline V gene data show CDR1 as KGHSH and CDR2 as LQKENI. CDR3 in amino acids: CASSPPTGYYEQYF. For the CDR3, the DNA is TGTGCCAGCTCACCACCGACAGGATACTACGAGCAGTACTTC.

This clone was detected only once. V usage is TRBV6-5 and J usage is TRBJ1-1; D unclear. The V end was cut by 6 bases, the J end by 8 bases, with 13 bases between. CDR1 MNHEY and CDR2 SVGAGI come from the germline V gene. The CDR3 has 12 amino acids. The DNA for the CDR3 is TGTGCCAGCAGAACTCCCCACTCAGAAGCTTTCTTT. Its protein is CASRTPHSEAFF.

The CDR3 DNA sequence: TGTGCCATCAGTGACCCCGGGACAGGGAGAAACATTCAGTACTTC. Encoded protein: CAISDPGTGRNIQYF. The rearrangement joins TRBV10-3 to TRBJ2-4; 9 bases line up with TRBD1. This CDR3 has 15 amino acids. J was trimmed by 6 bases and V by 3 bases; bases with no gene match: 6. Germline V gene data show CDR1 as ENHRY and CDR2 as SYGVKD.

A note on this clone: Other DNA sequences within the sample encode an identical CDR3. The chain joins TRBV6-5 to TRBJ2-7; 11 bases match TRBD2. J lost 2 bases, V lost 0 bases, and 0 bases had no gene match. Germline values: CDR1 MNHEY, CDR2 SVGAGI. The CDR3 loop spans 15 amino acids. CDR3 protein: CASSYSLAGAYEQYF. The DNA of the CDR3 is TGTGCCAGCAGTTACTCACTAGCGGGGGCCTACGAGCAGTACTTC.

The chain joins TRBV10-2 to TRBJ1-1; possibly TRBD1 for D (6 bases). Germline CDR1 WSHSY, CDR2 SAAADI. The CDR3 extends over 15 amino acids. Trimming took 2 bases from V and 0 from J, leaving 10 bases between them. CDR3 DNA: TGCGCCAGCAGTGAGCCGCGGACAGTGAACACTGAAGCTTTCTTT. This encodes CASSEPRTVNTEAFF.

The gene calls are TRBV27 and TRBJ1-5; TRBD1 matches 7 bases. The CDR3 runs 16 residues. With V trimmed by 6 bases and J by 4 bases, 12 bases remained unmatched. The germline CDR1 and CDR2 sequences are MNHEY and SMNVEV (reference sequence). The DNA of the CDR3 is TGTGCCAGCAGCCGGAGGGGGCTACCCCCGAATCAGCCCCAGCATTTT. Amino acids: CASSRRGLPPNQPQHF.

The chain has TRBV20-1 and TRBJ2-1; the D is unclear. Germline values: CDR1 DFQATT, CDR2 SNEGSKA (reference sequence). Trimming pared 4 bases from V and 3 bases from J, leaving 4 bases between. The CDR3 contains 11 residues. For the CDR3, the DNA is TGCAGTGCTATTCGCTACAATGAGCAGTTCTTC. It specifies CSAIRYNEQFF.